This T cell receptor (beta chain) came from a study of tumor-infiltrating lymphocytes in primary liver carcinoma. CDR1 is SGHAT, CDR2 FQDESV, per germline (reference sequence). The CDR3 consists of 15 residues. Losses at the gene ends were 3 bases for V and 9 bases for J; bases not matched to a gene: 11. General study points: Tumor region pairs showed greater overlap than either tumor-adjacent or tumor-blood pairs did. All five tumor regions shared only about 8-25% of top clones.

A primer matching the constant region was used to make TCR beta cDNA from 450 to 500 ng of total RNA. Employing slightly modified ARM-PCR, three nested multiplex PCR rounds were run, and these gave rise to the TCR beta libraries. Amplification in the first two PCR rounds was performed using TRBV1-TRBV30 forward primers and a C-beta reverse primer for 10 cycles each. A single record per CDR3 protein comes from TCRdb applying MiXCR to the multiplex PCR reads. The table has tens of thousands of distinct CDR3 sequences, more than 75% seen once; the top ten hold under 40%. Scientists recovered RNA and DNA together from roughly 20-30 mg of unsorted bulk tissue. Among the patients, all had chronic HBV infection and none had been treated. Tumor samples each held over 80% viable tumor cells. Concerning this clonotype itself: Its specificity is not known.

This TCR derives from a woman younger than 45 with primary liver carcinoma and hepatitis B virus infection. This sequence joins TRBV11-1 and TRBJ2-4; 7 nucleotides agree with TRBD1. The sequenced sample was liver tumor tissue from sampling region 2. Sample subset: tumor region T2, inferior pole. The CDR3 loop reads CASSLDGTDYGIQYF. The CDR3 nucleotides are TGTGCCAGCAGCTTGGACGGGACAGATTATGGCATTCAGTACTTC.